This section outlines one T cell receptor beta chain sequence together with its context. Under the authors' procedure: Estimation of nucleated cell counts was performed using reference gene primer amplification. Clones were sequenced by immunoSEQ multiplex PCR, and TCRdb holds only the in-frame ones, with some missing. The V and J calls and the clone size are those of that table, but D and trimming were determined from the DNA. The sample records 450,000 to 600,000 clones, 87% being singletons. This record belongs to a study of blood T cell repertoires in COVID-19. Turning to the study itself: Acute and convalescent COVID-19 specimens originated in the United States, Italy and Spain.

V was pared by 5 bases and J by 3 bases, with 3 bases of the junction left unmatched. CDR1 GTSNPN and CDR2 SVGIG come from the germline V gene (reference sequence). The CDR3 extends over 12 amino acids. Recovered participants had two consecutive negative NP/OP PCR tests, healthcare professional clearance, or symptom resolution. The rearrangement links TRBV30 to TRBJ1-1; 7 bases are a match to TRBD1. The sample was PBMCs or T cells enriched from blood (not recorded which). The sequence was obtained from a woman in her late teens or twenties who had recovered from COVID-19. The CDR3 nucleotides are TGTGCCTGGGGAGACAGGGACACTGAAGCTTTCTTT. It is translated as CAWGDRDTEAFF.